These 30 T cell receptor beta chains were sequenced from one sample in a study of cytomegalovirus exposure and HLA in healthy donors. The PCR made use of 60 Vbeta and 13 Jbeta primers. The table came from immunoSEQ multiplex PCR; TCRdb's copy has only in-frame clones and leaves some out. The data contain roughly 160,000 clones, roughly 70% of them singletons. Sequencing was carried out using PBMCs. These receptors all come from a girl aged 10 to 17 in good health and CMV-seronegative.

The V gene is TRBV7-9, the J gene TRBJ1-1; perhaps TRBD1 as D (5 bases). This CDR3 region has 16 residues. Between the trimmed V and J ends, which lost 8 bases and 1 base, there was a span of 20 bases. The germline CDR1 and CDR2 sequences are SEHNR and FQNEAQ (reference sequence). CDR3 sequence reads: CASQLTPGLGNTEAFF. In DNA, the CDR3 is TGTGCCAGCCAGCTTACCCCAGGGCTTGGGAACACTGAAGCTTTCTTT.

This clone was picked up a small number of times. The chain carries TRBV10-3 and TRBJ1-2, with a weak D call TRBD1 (6 bases). Germline V lookup: CDR1 ENHRY, CDR2 SYGVKD. CDR3 length: 13 amino acids. The V end lost 8 bases, the J end lost 0 bases, and 10 bases lay between the germline ends. For the CDR3, the DNA is TGTGCCATCGAAGGGGGTTCTAACTATGGCTACACCTTC. Amino acid sequence: CAIEGGSNYGYTF.

This chain connects TRBV6-5 to TRBJ1-1; 7 positions match TRBD1. The CDR3 runs 15 residues. CDR1 is MNHEY, CDR2 SVGAGI, per germline. Trimming at V came to 6 bases and at J to 4 bases, leaving 11 bases not matched to a gene. The CDR3 DNA is TGTGCCAGCAGCCGAGGGGGCCTCTGGAGCACTGAAGCTTTCTTT. Residues: CASSRGGLWSTEAFF.

V gene TRBV6-6 combines with J gene TRBJ2-7; TRBD1 matches 9 bases. Unmatched junction bases numbered 4, after V lost 2 bases and J lost 5 bases. Germline CDR1 is MNHNY and CDR2 is SVGAGI (reference sequence). The CDR3 has 14 amino acids. The CDR3 DNA reads as TGTGCCAGCAGTTACCCGGGACAGGGAAACGAGCAGTACTTC. Translated, it gives CASSYPGQGNEQYF.

This clone was picked up a small number of times. V and J are TRBV28 and TRBJ2-1; TRBD2 might be the D (5 bases). Germline V lookup: CDR1 MDHEN, CDR2 SYDVKM. This CDR3 has 13 amino acids. The germline V and J ends were trimmed by 8 bases and 6 bases, with 14 bases remaining between them. CDR3 sequence: CASFPASFNEQFF. Here the CDR3 DNA reads TGTGCCAGCTTCCCGGCTAGCTTCAATGAGCAGTTCTTC.

This clone occurred a few times. The chain uses TRBV5-1 and TRBJ2-7; the D is unclear. Germline loops: CDR1 SGHRS, CDR2 YFSETQ. With 0 bases removed from V and 6 bases from J, the gap between germline ends came to 16 bases. This CDR3 has 15 amino acids. The CDR3 loop reads CASSLAEGGTLEQYF. In DNA form, the CDR3 reads TGCGCCAGCAGCTTGGCGGAAGGCGGCACGCTCGAGCAGTACTTC.

The chain recombines TRBV5-1 with TRBJ1-2; D not certain. CDR1 and CDR2 from the germline V gene are SGHRS and YFSETQ. CDR3 length: 14 amino acids. V was pared by 4 bases and J by 4 bases, with 14 bases between. The CDR3 region is CASSLDRDSYGYTF. The CDR3 coding sequence is TGCGCCAGCAGCCTTGATCGGGATTCCTATGGCTACACCTTC.

The chain carries TRBV30 and TRBJ1-1, with D unresolved. The CDR3 is made up of 12 amino acids. Germline CDR1 is GTSNPN and CDR2 is SVGIG (reference sequence). Trimming cost V 0 bases and J 8 bases, with 10 bases left between them. In DNA form, the CDR3 reads TGTGCCTGGAGTGTATTAGACTCCGAAGCTTTCTTT. It encodes CAWSVLDSEAFF.

The V gene is TRBV6-5, the J gene TRBJ1-5, with a tentative D call TRBD1 (5 bases). Germline CDR1 and CDR2: MNHEY and SVGAGI. The CDR3 totals 15 residues. Trimming left V 1 base short and J 3 bases short, with 10 bases between. The CDR3 sequence: CASSYYDSPNQPQHF. CDR3 bases: TGTGCCAGCAGTTACTACGACAGTCCCAATCAGCCCCAGCATTTT.

Here the CDR3 DNA reads TGTGCCAGCAGTGTCCGCCCAGGGAGGCCTCCCTACGAGCAGTACTTC. This codes for CASSVRPGRPPYEQYF. The chain combines TRBV27 with TRBJ2-7; possible D gene TRBD2, 6 bases. Trimming shortened V by 5 bases and J by 2 bases, and 19 bases separated the two germline ends. The CDR3 loop spans 16 amino acids. The germline gives CDR1 MNHEY, CDR2 SMNVEV (reference sequence).

V is TRBV19 and J is TRBJ2-7, with D possibly TRBD2 on 5 matching bases. CDR1 is LNHDA, CDR2 SQIVND, per germline (reference sequence). V lost 8 bases to trimming and J lost 4 bases, with 12 bases between them. The CDR3 consists of 12 residues. The DNA for the CDR3 is TGTGCCAGTTCTGAGGGTGGTTACGAGCAGTACTTC. It translates to CASSEGGYEQYF.

The chain employs TRBV6-1 and TRBJ1-1; 8 bases fit TRBD1. After removal of 6 bases from V and 8 bases from J, the junction contained 8 bases not matched to a gene. The CDR3 is 13 amino acids. From germline, CDR1 is MNHNS and CDR2 SASEGT. CDR3 sequence reads: CASRSSGGREAFF. The CDR3 nucleotides read TGTGCCAGCAGATCCTCAGGGGGCCGAGAAGCTTTCTTT.

The V and J genes are TRBV2 and TRBJ1-3; D is possibly TRBD1 (6 bases). V lost 10 bases, J lost 2 bases, and 15 bases lay in between. Germline CDR1 reads SNHLY; CDR2 reads FYNNEI. The CDR3 has 14 residues. CDR3 DNA: TGTGCCACACACACAGGGAACACTGGAAACACCATATATTTT. It specifies CATHTGNTGNTIYF. The full variable domain, in which reference TRBV2 and TRBJ1-3 provide the parts outside the CDR3, is EPEVTQTPSHQVTQMGQEVILRCVPISNHLYFYWYRQILGQKVEFLVSFYNNEISEKSEIFDDQFSVERPDGSNFTLKIRSTKLEDSAMYFCATHTGNTGNTIYFGEGSWLTVV.

The chain joins TRBV5-1 to TRBJ1-4; 8 bases are a match to TRBD1. Germline loops: CDR1 SGHRS, CDR2 YFSETQ. This CDR3 spans 13 amino acids. Losses at the gene ends were 5 bases for V and 6 bases for J; bases not matched to a gene: 3. The CDR3 here is CASRADRDEKLFF. For the CDR3, the DNA is TGCGCCAGCAGAGCGGACAGGGATGAAAAACTGTTTTTT.

This clone was detected a few times. This sequence joins TRBV2 and TRBJ2-3; TRBD1 agrees at 9 bases. The V gene end was trimmed by 2 bases and the J gene end by 4 bases; junction bases not matched to a gene: 16. CDR1 and CDR2 (germline): SNHLY, FYNNEI. The CDR3 contains 19 residues. The CDR3 loop is CASSEPDRGLVQASDTQYF. Written as DNA, the CDR3 is TGTGCCAGCAGTGAACCGGACAGGGGCCTTGTCCAAGCCTCAGATACGCAGTATTTT.

This sequence joins TRBV4-1 and TRBJ1-3; D not certain. Germline-derived CDR1 and CDR2 are MGHRA and YSYEKL. The CDR3 runs to 16 residues. V lost 0 bases to trimming and J lost 0 bases, with 9 bases between them. CDR3: CASSQERRASGNTIYF. DNA for the CDR3: TGCGCCAGCAGCCAAGAAAGGAGGGCCTCTGGAAACACCATATATTTT.

This chain connects TRBV9 to TRBJ1-3, with D uncertain. The V and J ends lost 0 bases and 2 bases respectively, with 12 bases between them. The germline gives CDR1 SGDLS, CDR2 YYNGEE. This CDR3 is 16 amino acids long. The CDR3 loop is CASSVATGGTGNTIYF. CDR3 bases: TGTGCCAGCAGCGTAGCTACGGGAGGGACTGGAAACACCATATATTTT.

This clone occurred a few times. V gene TRBV5-6 combines with J gene TRBJ1-1; D gene unclear. CDR1 and CDR2 from the germline V gene are SGHDT and YYEEEE. Trimming shortened V by 0 bases and J by 5 bases, and 17 bases separated the two germline ends. This CDR3 has 16 amino acids. CDR3 in DNA: TGTGCCAGCAGCTTGGGGGTAGGGCCGGGAGGAACTGAAGCTTTCTTT. Its translation is CASSLGVGPGGTEAFF.

V usage is TRBV6-1 and J usage is TRBJ2-5; D may be TRBD2 (6 bases). With 3 bases removed from V and 5 bases from J, the gap between germline ends came to 16 bases. In germline, CDR1 is MNHNS, CDR2 SASEGT. The CDR3 is 15 residues long. The CDR3 reads CASSDIGGRGETQYF. DNA for the CDR3: TGTGCCAGCAGTGACATCGGGGGTCGGGGCGAGACCCAGTACTTC.

This clone came up a few times. The rearrangement links TRBV7-6 to TRBJ1-1; 11 bases are shared with TRBD1. V shed 2 bases, J shed 5 bases, and the junction held 7 bases outside the gene matches. This CDR3 is built from 16 residues. The germline V gene encodes CDR1 SGHVS and CDR2 FNYEAQ. CDR3 nucleotide sequence: TGTGCCAGCAGCTTAACGGGACAGGGGGTTCGGACTGAAGCTTTCTTT. This translates into CASSLTGQGVRTEAFF.

This clone occurred a few times. The chain uses TRBV2 and TRBJ1-5; D possibly corresponds to TRBD1 (5 bases). The CDR3 covers 14 residues. Germline CDR1 is SNHLY and CDR2 is FYNNEI. Trimming removed 5 bases at V and 3 bases at J, with 11 bases between. Here the CDR3 reads CASSMETVNQPQHF. Written as DNA, the CDR3 is TGTGCCAGCAGTATGGAGACAGTCAATCAGCCCCAGCATTTT.

The chain carries TRBV7-3 and TRBJ2-7, with TRBD1 matching 7 bases. The CDR3 totals 16 residues. CDR1 is SGHTA, CDR2 FQGTGA, per germline. V lost 4 bases and J lost 3; bases outside the gene matches: 12. The CDR3 sequence is CASSYQAAGTDYEQYF. The CDR3 region has the DNA TGTGCCAGCAGCTACCAAGCCGCCGGGACAGACTACGAGCAGTACTTC.

The chain combines TRBV6-6 with TRBJ2-4; 8 nucleotides agree with TRBD2. V was clipped by 2 bases and J by 8 bases; unmatched bases: 8. CDR3 length equals 15 residues. CDR1 and CDR2 (germline): MNHNY, SVGAGI (reference sequence). In nucleotides, the CDR3 is TGTGCCAGCAGTTACAGGGGCGGGGGGTCGGACATTCAGTACTTC. It codes for CASSYRGGGSDIQYF.

This clone was found a few times. CDR3 sequence (DNA): TGTGCCAGCAGCGCGGACAGGGGGCGCTACACCGGGGAGCTGTTTTTT. Translation: CASSADRGRYTGELFF. This chain uses TRBV9 with TRBJ2-2, with 11 positions matching TRBD1. The CDR3 contains 16 residues. The trim removed 3 bases at V and 3 bases at J, leaving 4 bases unmatched. The germline gives CDR1 SGDLS, CDR2 YYNGEE.

The rearrangement uses TRBV5-4 and TRBJ1-6; D is unclear. Germline loops: CDR1 SGHNT, CDR2 YYREEE (reference sequence). This CDR3 has 19 amino acids. V lost 1 base and J lost 0, with 17 bases in between. DNA of the CDR3: TGTGCCAGCAGCTTGTCACAGCTAAGGATAAGCTCCTATAATTCACCCCTCCACTTT. This translates into CASSLSQLRISSYNSPLHF.

The chain uses TRBV6-1 and TRBJ2-5, with D possibly TRBD1 on 6 matching bases. V lost 1 base, J lost 5 bases, and 14 bases lay in between. CDR1 MNHNS and CDR2 SASEGT come from the germline V gene. The CDR3 runs 15 residues. The CDR3 DNA reads as TGTGCCAGCAGTGAAGACAGGGCGGGTGTGGAGACCCAGTACTTC. Protein: CASSEDRAGVETQYF.

The chain joins TRBV27 to TRBJ2-1; 8 bases are a match to TRBD2. The trim removed 3 bases at V and 2 bases at J, leaving 3 bases unmatched. This CDR3 region has 15 residues. Looked up from germline, CDR1 is MNHEY and CDR2 is SMNVEV (reference sequence). The CDR3 DNA reads as TGTGCCAGCAGTTTGGGCGGGGGGCCCTACAATGAGCAGTTCTTC. As protein: CASSLGGGPYNEQFF.

The chain carries TRBV25-1 and TRBJ2-7, with D possibly TRBD1 on 5 matching bases. Germline assignment: CDR1 MGHDK and CDR2 SYGVNS. This CDR3 region has 13 residues. V was pared by 8 bases and J by 4 bases, with 15 bases between. CDR3 DNA: TGTGCCAGCCACAGGAGTGGATCTTACGAGCAGTACTTC. Amino acid sequence: CASHRSGSYEQYF.

The chain combines TRBV5-4 with TRBJ2-1; perhaps TRBD1 as D (5 bases). Germline CDR1 SGHNT, CDR2 YYREEE (reference sequence). The CDR3 is 14 residues long. Trimming removed 2 bases at V and 3 bases at J, with 9 bases between. The CDR3 is CASSFDRGYNEQFF. The CDR3 coding sequence is TGTGCCAGCAGCTTTGATAGGGGCTACAATGAGCAGTTCTTC. Full variable domain (rest looked up from reference TRBV5-4 and TRBJ2-1): ETGVTQSPTHLIKTRGQQVTLRCSSQSGHNTVSWYQQALGQGPQFIFQYYREEENGRGNFPPRFSGLQFPNYSSELNVNALELDDSALYLCASSFDRGYNEQFFGPGTRLTVL.

The CDR3, as DNA: TGTGCCAGCAGCGAGGGGGCGCGGAGCAATCAGCCCCAGCATTTT. Its translation is CASSEGARSNQPQHF. V usage is TRBV7-2 and J usage is TRBJ1-5, with 7 bases aligning to TRBD1. The germline V gene has CDR1 SGHTA and CDR2 FQGNSA. J lost 1 base, V lost 5 bases, and 5 bases had no gene match. The CDR3 sequence is 15 residues long.